This T cell receptor beta chain is drawn from a study of blood T cells in healthy people across ages. Looking at the study overall: Template switching caught about one barcoded beta molecule for each two T cells.

Through a sample-barcoded 5' primer and a J-beta primer mix, a second PCR was run for roughly 6 to 12 cycles. A single record per CDR3 protein comes from TCRdb applying MiXCR to the 5' RACE reads. The table lists fewer than 1.5 million distinct CDR3 sequences, 42% of them singletons. Each donor was a healthy Caucasian individual from Russia, aged 6 to 90. Drawn from each donor were roughly 10 milliliters of peripheral blood. V trimming: 4 bases; J trimming: 4 bases; junction bases outside the gene matches: 7. CDR1 is MGHRA and CDR2 is YSYEKL in the germline V gene. CDR3 size: 15 residues. This clonotype occurred a few times.

The sequenced material came from blood. The chain recombines TRBV4-1 with TRBJ2-7; TRBD1 matches 10 bases. This TCR came from a woman aged 18-30 years in good health. This chain's CDR3 is CASSRGTGDLYEQYF. CDR3 nucleotides: TGCGCCAGCAGCCGGGGGACAGGGGATTTATACGAGCAGTACTTC.